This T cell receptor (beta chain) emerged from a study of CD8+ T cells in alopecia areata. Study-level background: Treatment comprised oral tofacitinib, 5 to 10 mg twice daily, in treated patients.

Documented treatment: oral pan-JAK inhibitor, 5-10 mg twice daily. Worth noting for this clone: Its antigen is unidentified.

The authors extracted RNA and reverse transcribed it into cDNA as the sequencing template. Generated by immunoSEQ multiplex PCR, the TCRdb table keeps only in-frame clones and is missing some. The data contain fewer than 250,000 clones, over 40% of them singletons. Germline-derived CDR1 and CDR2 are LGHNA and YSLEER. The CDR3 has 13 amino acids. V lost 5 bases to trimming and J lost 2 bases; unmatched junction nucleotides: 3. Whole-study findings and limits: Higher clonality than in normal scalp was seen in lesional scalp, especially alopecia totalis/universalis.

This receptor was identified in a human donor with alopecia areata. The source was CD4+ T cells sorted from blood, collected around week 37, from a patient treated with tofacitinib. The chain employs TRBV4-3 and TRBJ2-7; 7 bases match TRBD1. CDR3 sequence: CASSSGQTYEQYF. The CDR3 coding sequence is TGCGCCAGCAGCTCGGGACAGACCTACGAGCAGTACTTC.